The 2 T cell receptor beta chains given below trace back to one sample, sequenced in a study of blood T cell repertoires in COVID-19. TCRdb keeps only in-frame clones here, not all; method: immunoSEQ multiplex PCR. The repertoire holds 250,000 to 350,000 clones, with about nine tenths as singletons. The sequencing sample was made of peripheral blood. The receptors come from a young man with active or convalescent COVID-19.

The DNA for the CDR3 is TGTGCCAGCCACACCGGGGGAAGTTATGGCTACACCTTC. Its protein is CASHTGGSYGYTF. V usage is TRBV11-2 and J usage is TRBJ1-2, with a weak D call TRBD1 (5 bases). Trimming took off 8 bases at V and 5 bases at J, with 15 bases between the two ends. The CDR3 has 13 residues. CDR1 is SGHAT, CDR2 FQNNGV, per germline.

The rearrangement uses TRBV28 and TRBJ1-1; perhaps TRBD1 as D (6 bases). The V gene's germline CDR1 is MDHEN and CDR2 SYDVKM. V was clipped by 3 bases and J by 8 bases, with 13 bases between them. This CDR3 spans 13 amino acids. The CDR3 region is CASSFIAGVEAFF. The CDR3 DNA sequence: TGTGCCAGCAGTTTTATAGCAGGGGTAGAAGCTTTCTTT.